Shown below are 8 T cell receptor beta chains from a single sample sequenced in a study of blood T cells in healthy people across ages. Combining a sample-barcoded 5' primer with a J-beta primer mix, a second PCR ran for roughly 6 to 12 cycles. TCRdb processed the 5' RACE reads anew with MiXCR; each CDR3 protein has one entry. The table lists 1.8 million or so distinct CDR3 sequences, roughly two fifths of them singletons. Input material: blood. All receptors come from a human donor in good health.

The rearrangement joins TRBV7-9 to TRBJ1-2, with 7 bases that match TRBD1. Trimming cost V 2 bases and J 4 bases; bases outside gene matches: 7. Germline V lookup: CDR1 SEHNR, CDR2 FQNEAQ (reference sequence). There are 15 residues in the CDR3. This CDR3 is CASSLLGGVGYGYTF. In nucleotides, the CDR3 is TGTGCCAGCAGCTTATTAGGGGGCGTAGGCTATGGCTACACCTTC.

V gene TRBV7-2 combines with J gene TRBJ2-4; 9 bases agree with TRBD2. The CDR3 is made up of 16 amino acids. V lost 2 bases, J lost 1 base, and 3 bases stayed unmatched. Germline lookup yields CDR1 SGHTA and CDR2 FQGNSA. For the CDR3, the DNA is TGTGCCAGCAGCTTAATGGCGGGGGGGGCCAAAAACATTCAGTACTTC. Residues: CASSLMAGGAKNIQYF.

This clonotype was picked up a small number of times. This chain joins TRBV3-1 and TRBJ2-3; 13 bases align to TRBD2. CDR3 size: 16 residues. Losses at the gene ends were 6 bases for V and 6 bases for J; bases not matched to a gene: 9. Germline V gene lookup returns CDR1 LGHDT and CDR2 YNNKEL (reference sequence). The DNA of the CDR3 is TGTGCCAGCAGACAGACTAGCGGGGGGCTACCGGATACGCAGTATTTT. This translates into CASRQTSGGLPDTQYF.

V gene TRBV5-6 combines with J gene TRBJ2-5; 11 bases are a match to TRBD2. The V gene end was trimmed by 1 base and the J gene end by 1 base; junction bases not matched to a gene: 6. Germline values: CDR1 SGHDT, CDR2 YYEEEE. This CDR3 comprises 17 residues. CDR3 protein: CASSLLLAGGPQETQYF. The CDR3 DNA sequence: TGTGCCAGCAGCTTGTTATTAGCGGGGGGGCCCCAAGAGACCCAGTACTTC.

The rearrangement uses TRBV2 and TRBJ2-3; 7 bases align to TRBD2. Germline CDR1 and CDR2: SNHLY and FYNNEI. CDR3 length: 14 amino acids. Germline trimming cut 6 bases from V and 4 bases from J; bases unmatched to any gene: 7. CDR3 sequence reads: CASRLASEADTQYF. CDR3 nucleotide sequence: TGTGCCAGCAGACTAGCGTCTGAGGCAGATACGCAGTATTTT.

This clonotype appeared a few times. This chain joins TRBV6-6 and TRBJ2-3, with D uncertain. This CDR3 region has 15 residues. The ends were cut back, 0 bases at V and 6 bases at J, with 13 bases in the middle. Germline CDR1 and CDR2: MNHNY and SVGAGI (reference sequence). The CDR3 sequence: CASSYSVGREDTQYF. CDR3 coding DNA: TGTGCCAGCAGTTACTCGGTAGGCCGCGAGGATACGCAGTATTTT.

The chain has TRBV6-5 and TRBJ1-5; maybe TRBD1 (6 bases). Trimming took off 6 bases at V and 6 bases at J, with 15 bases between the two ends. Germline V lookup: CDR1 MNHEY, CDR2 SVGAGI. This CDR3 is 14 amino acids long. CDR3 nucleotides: TGTGCCAGCAGCTTACAGGGTAATCGTCAGCCCCAGCATTTT. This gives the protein CASSLQGNRQPQHF.

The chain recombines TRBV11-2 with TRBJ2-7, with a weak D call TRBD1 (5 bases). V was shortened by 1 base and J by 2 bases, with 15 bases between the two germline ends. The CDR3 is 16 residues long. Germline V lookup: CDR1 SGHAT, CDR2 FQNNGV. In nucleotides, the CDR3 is TGTGCCAGCAGCTTAGTACTGGACAAAAGCACCTACGAGCAGTACTTC. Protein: CASSLVLDKSTYEQYF. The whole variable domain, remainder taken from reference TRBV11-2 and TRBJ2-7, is EAGVAQSPRYKIIEKRQSVAFWCNPISGHATLYWYQQILGQGPKLLIQFQNNGVVDDSQLPKDRFSAERLKGVDSTLKIQPAKLEDSAVYLCASSLVLDKSTYEQYFGPGTRLTVT.